Each of the 3 T cell receptor beta chains below was sequenced from the same sample in a study of blood T cells in healthy people across ages. PCR was performed a second time for roughly 6 to 12 cycles using a sample-barcoded 5' primer and a J-beta primer mix. Each CDR3 protein gets one entry after TCRdb re-called the 5' RACE reads with MiXCR. Of approximately 1.5 million distinct CDR3 sequences listed, 42% were seen once; the top ten hold about 4%. Input material: blood. All receptors come from a woman between 18 and 29 years old in good health.

V and J are TRBV15 and TRBJ2-5; 7 positions agree with TRBD1. Germline CDR1 is LNHNV and CDR2 is YYDKDF (reference sequence). Germline trimming cut 5 bases from V and 4 bases from J; bases unmatched to any gene: 13. CDR3 size: 16 residues. The CDR3 sequence: CATSEYQTGVVETQYF. Here the CDR3 DNA reads TGTGCCACCAGCGAGTACCAAACAGGGGTCGTAGAGACCCAGTACTTC.

This clonotype was observed many times. The chain uses TRBV20-1 and TRBJ2-1; 8 nucleotides line up with TRBD2. The V gene's germline CDR1 is DFQATT and CDR2 SNEGSKA (reference sequence). V was pared by 6 bases and J by 10 bases, with 8 bases of the junction left unmatched. The CDR3 consists of 12 residues. For the CDR3, the DNA is TGCAGTGCGGCCGGGAGGGAATACGAGCAGTTCTTC. This gives the protein CSAAGREYEQFF.

In its sample, this clonotype was seen many times. V gene TRBV7-9 combines with J gene TRBJ1-2, with D uncertain. The ends were cut back, 5 bases at V and 6 bases at J, with 10 bases in the middle. The CDR3 runs 12 residues. Germline V gene sequence: CDR1 SEHNR, CDR2 FQNEAQ (reference sequence). For the CDR3, the DNA is TGTGCCAGCAGCATCATAAGGGATGGCTACACCTTC. Its protein is CASSIIRDGYTF.